This is a list of T cell receptor beta chains from one sample in a study of vaccination effects on CD4 cells after COVID-19. TCRdb's copy holds only in-frame clones and misses some; the assay was immunoSEQ multiplex PCR. The sample lists 21,000 or so clones; nearly 75% were seen once. Their target antigens are unknown. The material was CD4+ T cells from PBMCs cultured with a peptide pool, obtained before COVID-19 vaccination. These receptors came from a human donor who had a prior SARS-CoV-2 infection. Both conserved end residues are part of each CDR3. A D gene is named only where the DNA matches it firmly. Size is stated for part of the rows, as once, few or many counts, or as a class when the clone is expanded.

>.|TRBJ2-7|TRBV5-1|.
CASSWGGGTDYEQYF
TGCGCCAGCAGCTGGGGGGGAGGGACAGACTACGAGCAGTACTTC
>.|TRBJ2-1|TRBV5-1|TRBD2
CASSKGGLASHEQFF
TGCGCCAGCAGCAAAGGGGGACTAGCGTCCCATGAGCAGTTCTTC
>once|TRBJ1-4|TRBV18|.
CASSPPRTNEKLFF
TGTGCCAGCTCACCGCCCAGAACGAATGAAAAACTGTTTTTT
>.|TRBJ2-3|TRBV18|.
CASSPPQGLTDTQYF
TGTGCCAGCTCACCACCTCAAGGTCTCACAGATACGCAGTATTTT
>few|TRBJ2-7|TRBV5-1|TRBD1
CASIDRGGEQYF
TGCGCCAGCATTGACAGGGGCGGCGAGCAGTACTTC
>.|TRBJ1-5|TRBV7-3|.
CASTPPGGFLAGSNQPQHF
TGTGCCAGCACTCCACCGGGGGGCTTTCTCGCGGGCAGCAATCAGCCCCAGCATTTT
>.|TRBJ2-1|TRBV9|.
CASSVGGGRWSGEQFF
TGTGCCAGCAGCGTAGGGGGGGGGCGCTGGTCAGGTGAGCAGTTCTTC
>.|TRBJ2-1|TRBV4-1|TRBD1
CASSQGWQGAFNEQFF
TGCGCCAGCAGCCAAGGTTGGCAGGGGGCCTTTAATGAGCAGTTCTTC
>.|TRBJ2-7|TRBV5-4|TRBD1
CASTLTGGAVEQYF
TGTGCCAGCACCTTAACAGGGGGCGCGGTCGAGCAGTACTTC
>few|TRBJ1-6|TRBV19|.
CASSIGGPLHF
TGTGCCAGTAGTATTGGGGGACCCCTCCACTTT
>.|TRBJ2-7|TRBV7-2|.
CASSLVASGPSYEQYF
TGTGCCAGCAGCTTAGTCGCGTCAGGCCCCAGCTACGAGCAGTACTTC
>.|TRBJ2-2|TRBV7-8|TRBD2
CASSLLAVGTGELFF
TGTGCCAGCAGCTTACTAGCGGTGGGGACCGGGGAGCTGTTTTTT
>.|TRBJ1-2|TRBV7-9|.
CASSLRASGYTF
TGTGCCAGCAGCCTACGGGCATCCGGCTACACCTTC
>.|TRBJ2-1|TRBV6-5|TRBD2
CASSLTSGGAGEQFF
TGTGCCAGCAGTCTGACTAGCGGGGGGGCAGGGGAGCAGTTCTTC
>.|TRBJ1-5|TRBV2|.
CASSEIGNQPQHF
TGTGCCAGCAGTGAAATCGGCAATCAGCCCCAGCATTTT
>.|TRBJ1-4|TRBV3-1/TRBV3-2|.
CASSHHDRLNEKLFF
TGTGCCAGCAGCCACCATGACAGGTTGAATGAAAAACTGTTTTTT
>once|TRBJ2-1|TRBV7-3|TRBD2
CASSSAGATNEQFF
TGTGCCAGCAGCTCAGCGGGGGCCACCAATGAGCAGTTCTTC
>.|TRBJ1-1|TRBV18|.
CASSPSFPRNTEAFF
TGTGCCAGCTCACCTAGCTTTCCGCGGAACACTGAAGCTTTCTTT
>.|TRBJ2-2|TRBV11-3|TRBD2
CASSSGGRSTGELFF
TGTGCCAGCAGCTCGGGAGGACGATCGACCGGGGAGCTGTTTTTT
>.|TRBJ1-1|TRBV29-1|TRBD1
CSVDRGWGMNTEAFF
TGCAGCGTCGACAGGGGATGGGGAATGAACACTGAAGCTTTCTTT
>.|TRBJ2-3|TRBV2|.
CASNPAGLPSTDTQYF
TGTGCCAGCAACCCCGCGGGGCTACCTAGCACAGATACGCAGTATTTT
>.|TRBJ2-1|TRBV3-1/TRBV3-2|TRBD2
CASSSLAGYYEQFF
TGTGCCAGCAGTTCACTAGCGGGGTATTATGAGCAGTTCTTC
>.|TRBJ2-3|TRBV9|TRBD2
CASSVLNSGGPLSTDTQYF
TGTGCCAGCAGCGTACTAAATAGCGGGGGGCCCCTTAGCACAGATACGCAGTATTTT
>.|TRBJ1-5|TRBV5-5|.
CASSFSGVIAQPQHF
TGTGCCAGCAGCTTCAGTGGGGTGATAGCCCAGCCCCAGCATTTT
>.|TRBJ2-5|TRBV24-1|.
CATSDFGAGREETQYF
.
>few|TRBJ1-1|TRBV7-9|.
CASSHTTGNTEAFF
TGTGCCAGCAGCCACACAACAGGGAACACTGAAGCTTTCTTT
>.|TRBJ2-7|TRBV5-1|.
CASSLFSGGVYEQYF
TGCGCCAGCAGCTTGTTTTCTGGCGGGGTCTACGAGCAGTACTTC
>.|TRBJ1-3|TRBV30|.
CAWSPTGWSRGNTIYF
TGTGCCTGGAGTCCAACAGGGTGGTCCCGTGGAAACACCATATATTTT
>.|TRBJ2-6|TRBV5-1|.
CASSLEGANVLTF
TGCGCCAGCAGCTTGGAGGGGGCCAACGTCCTGACTTTC